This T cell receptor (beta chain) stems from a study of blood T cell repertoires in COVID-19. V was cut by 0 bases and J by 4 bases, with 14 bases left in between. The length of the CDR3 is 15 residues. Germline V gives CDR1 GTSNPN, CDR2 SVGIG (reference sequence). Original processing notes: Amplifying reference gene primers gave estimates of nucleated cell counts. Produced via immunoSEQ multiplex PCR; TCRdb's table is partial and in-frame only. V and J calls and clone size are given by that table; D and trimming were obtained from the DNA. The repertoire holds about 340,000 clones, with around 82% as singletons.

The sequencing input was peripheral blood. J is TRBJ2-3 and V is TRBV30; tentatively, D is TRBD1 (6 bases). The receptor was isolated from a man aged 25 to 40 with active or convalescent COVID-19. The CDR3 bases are TGTGCCTGGAGTGTTGGCAGGGGAGATGCAGATACGCAGTATTTT. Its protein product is CAWSVGRGDADTQYF.